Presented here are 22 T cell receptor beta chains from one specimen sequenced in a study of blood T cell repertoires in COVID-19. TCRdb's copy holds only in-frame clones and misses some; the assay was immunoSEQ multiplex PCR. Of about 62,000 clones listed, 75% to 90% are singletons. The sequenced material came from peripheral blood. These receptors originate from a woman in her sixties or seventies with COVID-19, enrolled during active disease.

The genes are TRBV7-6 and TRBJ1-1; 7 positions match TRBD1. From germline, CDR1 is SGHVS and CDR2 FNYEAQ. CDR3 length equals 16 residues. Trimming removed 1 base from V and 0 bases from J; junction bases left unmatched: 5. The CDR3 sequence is CASSLVTGTVNTEAFF. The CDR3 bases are TGTGCCAGCAGCTTAGTTACCGGGACAGTGAACACTGAAGCTTTCTTT. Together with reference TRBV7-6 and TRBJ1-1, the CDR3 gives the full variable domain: GAGVSQSPRYKVTKRGQDVALRCDPISGHVSLYWYRQALGQGPEFLTYFNYEAQQDKSGLPNDRFSAERPEGSISTLTIQRTEQRDSAMYRCASSLVTGTVNTEAFFGQGTRLTVV.

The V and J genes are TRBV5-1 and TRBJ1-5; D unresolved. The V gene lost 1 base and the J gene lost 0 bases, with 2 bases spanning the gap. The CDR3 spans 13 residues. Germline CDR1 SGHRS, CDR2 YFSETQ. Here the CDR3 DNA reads TGCGCCAGCAGCTTGTATAGCAATCAGCCCCAGCATTTT. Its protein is CASSLYSNQPQHF.

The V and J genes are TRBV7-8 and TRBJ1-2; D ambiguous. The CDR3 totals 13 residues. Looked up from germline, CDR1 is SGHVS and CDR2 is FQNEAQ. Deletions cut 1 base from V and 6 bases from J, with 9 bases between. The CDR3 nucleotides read TGTGCCAGCAGCTTAGTGTGGCCCGATGGCTACACCTTC. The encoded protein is CASSLVWPDGYTF.

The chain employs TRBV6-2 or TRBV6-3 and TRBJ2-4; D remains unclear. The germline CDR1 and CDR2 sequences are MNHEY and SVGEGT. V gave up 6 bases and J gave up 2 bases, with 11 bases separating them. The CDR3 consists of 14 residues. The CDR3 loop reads CASSIAAPKNIQYF. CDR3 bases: TGTGCCAGCAGCATAGCAGCCCCCAAAAACATTCAGTACTTC.

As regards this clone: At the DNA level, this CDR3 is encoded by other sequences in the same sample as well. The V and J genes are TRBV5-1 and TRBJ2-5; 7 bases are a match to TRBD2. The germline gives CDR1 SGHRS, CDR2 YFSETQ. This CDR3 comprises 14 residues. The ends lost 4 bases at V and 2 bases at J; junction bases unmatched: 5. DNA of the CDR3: TGCGCCAGCAGCCCTAGCGGAGGGCAAGAGACCCAGTACTTC. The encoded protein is CASSPSGGQETQYF. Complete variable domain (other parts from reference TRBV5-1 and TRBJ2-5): KAGVTQTPRYLIKTRGQQVTLSCSPISGHRSVSWYQQTPGQGLQFLFEYFSETQRNKGNFPGRFSGRQFSNSRSEMNVSTLELGDSALYLCASSPSGGQETQYFGPGTRLLVL.

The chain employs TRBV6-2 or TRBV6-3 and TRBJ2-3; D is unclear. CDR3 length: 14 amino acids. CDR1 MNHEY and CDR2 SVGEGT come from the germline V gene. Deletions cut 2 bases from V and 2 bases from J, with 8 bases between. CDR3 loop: CASSYSAFTDTQYF. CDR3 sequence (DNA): TGTGCCAGCAGTTACAGTGCGTTCACAGATACGCAGTATTTT.

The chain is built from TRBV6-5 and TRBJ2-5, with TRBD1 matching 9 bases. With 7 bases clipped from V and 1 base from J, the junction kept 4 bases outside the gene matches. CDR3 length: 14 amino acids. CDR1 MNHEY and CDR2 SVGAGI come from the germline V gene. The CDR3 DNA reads TGTGCCAGCAACGACAGGGGGATCCAAGAGACCCAGTACTTC. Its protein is CASNDRGIQETQYF.

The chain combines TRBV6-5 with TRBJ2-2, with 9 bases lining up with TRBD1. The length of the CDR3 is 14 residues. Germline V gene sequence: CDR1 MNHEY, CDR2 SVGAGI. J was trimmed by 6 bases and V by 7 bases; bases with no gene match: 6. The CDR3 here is CASTRQGGAGELFF. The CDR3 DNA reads TGTGCCAGCACCCGACAGGGGGGTGCCGGGGAGCTGTTTTTT.

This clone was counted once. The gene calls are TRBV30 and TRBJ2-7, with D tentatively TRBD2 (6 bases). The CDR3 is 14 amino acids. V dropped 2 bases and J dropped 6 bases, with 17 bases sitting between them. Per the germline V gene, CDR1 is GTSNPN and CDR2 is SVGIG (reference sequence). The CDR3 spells CAWSRIGGRSEQYF. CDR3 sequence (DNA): TGTGCCTGGAGTAGGATAGGAGGGAGGTCCGAGCAGTACTTC.

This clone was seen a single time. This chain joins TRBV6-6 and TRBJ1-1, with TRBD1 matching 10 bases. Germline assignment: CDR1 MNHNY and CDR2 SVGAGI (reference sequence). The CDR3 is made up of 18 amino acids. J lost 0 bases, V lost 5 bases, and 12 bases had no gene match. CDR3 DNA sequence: TGTGCCAGCAGTCCCCTGGGACAGGGGCCTACCATGAACACTGAAGCTTTCTTT. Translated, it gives CASSPLGQGPTMNTEAFF.

The CDR3 here is CASSVSGTSGRASNEQFF. The CDR3 region has the DNA TGTGCCAGCAGCGTCTCGGGGACTAGCGGGAGGGCGAGCAATGAGCAGTTCTTC. This chain links TRBV9 with TRBJ2-1; 16 positions match TRBD2. The CDR3 has 18 residues. Per the germline V gene, CDR1 is SGDLS and CDR2 is YYNGEE. Germline trimming cut 2 bases from V and 6 bases from J; bases unmatched to any gene: 8.

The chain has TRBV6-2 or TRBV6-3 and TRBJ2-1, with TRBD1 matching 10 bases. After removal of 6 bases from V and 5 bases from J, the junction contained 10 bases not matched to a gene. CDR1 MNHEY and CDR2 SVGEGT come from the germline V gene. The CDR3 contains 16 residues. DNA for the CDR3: TGTGCCAGCAGCCAGCGACAGGGGGCGACTCACAATGAGCAGTTCTTC. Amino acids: CASSQRQGATHNEQFF.

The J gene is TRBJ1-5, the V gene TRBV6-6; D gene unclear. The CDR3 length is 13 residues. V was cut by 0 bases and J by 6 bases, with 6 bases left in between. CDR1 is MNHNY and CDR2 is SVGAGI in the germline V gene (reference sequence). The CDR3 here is CASSYSNSQPQHF. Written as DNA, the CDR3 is TGTGCCAGCAGTTACTCGAACAGTCAGCCCCAGCATTTT.

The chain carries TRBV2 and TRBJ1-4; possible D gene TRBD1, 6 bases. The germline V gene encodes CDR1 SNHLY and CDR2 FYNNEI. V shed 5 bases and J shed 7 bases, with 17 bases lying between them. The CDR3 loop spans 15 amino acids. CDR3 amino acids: CASSLETGRGEKLFF. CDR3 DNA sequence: TGTGCCAGCAGTCTTGAGACAGGCCGGGGTGAAAAACTGTTTTTT.

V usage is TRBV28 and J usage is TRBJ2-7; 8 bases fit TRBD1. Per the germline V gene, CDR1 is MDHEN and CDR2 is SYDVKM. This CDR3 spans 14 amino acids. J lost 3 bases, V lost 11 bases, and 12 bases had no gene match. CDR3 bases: TGTGCCTCATACCCCCAGGGGGCAAGCTACGAGCAGTACTTC. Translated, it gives CASYPQGASYEQYF. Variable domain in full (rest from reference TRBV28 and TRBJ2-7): DVKVTQSSRYLVKRTGEKVFLECVQDMDHENMFWYRQDPGLGLRLIYFSYDVKMKEKGDIPEGYSVSREKKERFSLILESASTNQTSMYLCASYPQGASYEQYFGPGTRLTVT.

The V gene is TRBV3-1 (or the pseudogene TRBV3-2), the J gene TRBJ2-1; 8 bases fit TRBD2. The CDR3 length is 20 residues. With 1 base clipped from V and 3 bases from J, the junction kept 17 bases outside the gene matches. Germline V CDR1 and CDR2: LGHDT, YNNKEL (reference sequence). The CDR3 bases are TGTGCCAGCAGCCAAGTTTGGTTAGTCACTAGCGGACGCCACTACAATGAGCAGTTCTTC. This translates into CASSQVWLVTSGRHYNEQFF.

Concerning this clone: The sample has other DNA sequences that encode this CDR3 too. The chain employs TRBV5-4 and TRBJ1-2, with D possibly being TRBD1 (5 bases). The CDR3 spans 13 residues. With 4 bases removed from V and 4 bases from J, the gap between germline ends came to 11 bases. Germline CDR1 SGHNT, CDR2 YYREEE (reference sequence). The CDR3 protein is CASSPRGGYGYTF. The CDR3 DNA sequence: TGTGCCAGCAGCCCTCGGGGGGGCTATGGCTACACCTTC. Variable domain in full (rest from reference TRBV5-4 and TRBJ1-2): ETGVTQSPTHLIKTRGQQVTLRCSSQSGHNTVSWYQQALGQGPQFIFQYYREEENGRGNFPPRFSGLQFPNYSSELNVNALELDDSALYLCASSPRGGYGYTFGSGTRLTVV.

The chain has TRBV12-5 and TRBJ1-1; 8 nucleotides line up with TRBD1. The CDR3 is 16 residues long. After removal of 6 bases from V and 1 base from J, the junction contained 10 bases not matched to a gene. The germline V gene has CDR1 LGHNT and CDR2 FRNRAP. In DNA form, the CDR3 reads TGTGCTAGTGGCCATCGAAAACAGGGGGGGAACACTGAAGCTTTCTTT. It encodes CASGHRKQGGNTEAFF.

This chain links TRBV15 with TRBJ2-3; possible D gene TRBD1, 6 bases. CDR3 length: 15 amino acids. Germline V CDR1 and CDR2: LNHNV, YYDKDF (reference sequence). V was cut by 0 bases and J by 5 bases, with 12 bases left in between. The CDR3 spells CATSRDQGGRDTQYF. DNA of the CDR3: TGTGCCACCAGCAGAGATCAAGGGGGTAGAGATACGCAGTATTTT.

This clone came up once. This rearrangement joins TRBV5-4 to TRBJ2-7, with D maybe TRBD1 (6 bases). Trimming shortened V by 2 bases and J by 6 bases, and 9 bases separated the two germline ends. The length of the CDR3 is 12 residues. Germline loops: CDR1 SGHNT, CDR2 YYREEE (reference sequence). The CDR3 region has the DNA TGTGCCAGCAGCTTAGGGGGACCCGAGCAGTACTTC. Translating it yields CASSLGGPEQYF.

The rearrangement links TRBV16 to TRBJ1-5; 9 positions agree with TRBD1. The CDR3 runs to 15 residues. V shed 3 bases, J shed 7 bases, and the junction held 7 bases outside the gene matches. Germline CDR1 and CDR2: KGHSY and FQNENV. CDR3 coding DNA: TGTGCCAGCAGCCAGGGGACAGGGCAAGGGCAGCCCCAGCATTTT. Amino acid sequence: CASSQGTGQGQPQHF.

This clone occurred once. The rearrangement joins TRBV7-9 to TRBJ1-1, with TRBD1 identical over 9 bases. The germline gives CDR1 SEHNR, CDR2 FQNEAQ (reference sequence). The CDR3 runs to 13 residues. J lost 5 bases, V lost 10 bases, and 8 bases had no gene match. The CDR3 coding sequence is TGTGCCACGAGGACAGGGGTGGTGACTGAAGCTTTCTTT. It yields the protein CATRTGVVTEAFF.